A selection of T cell receptor beta chains follows, all from one sample in a study of cytotoxic CD8 clonotypes in ibrutinib-treated CLL. Here immunoSEQ multiplex PCR was the method, and the copy in TCRdb shows in-frame clones only, minus some. Of hundreds of thousands of clones listed, under 75% are singletons. The input for sequencing was PBMCs, taken after 24 months of ibrutinib treatment. All receptors come from a human donor with chronic lymphocytic leukemia. CDR3s include the opening cysteine and the closing phenylalanine or tryptophan. D genes are given only for firm matches. For some rows the clone size is stated as once, few or many, or as a class when expanded; others skip it.

J,D,V,size,DNA,CDR3
TRBJ1-5,.,TRBV27,.,TGTGCCAGCATGTGGAGGAGGGGAGGCAATCAGCCCCAGCATTTT,CASMWRRGGNQPQHF
TRBJ2-3,.,TRBV7-2,.,TGTGCCAGCAGCTTAATGGGGCTAAGCACAGATACGCAGTATTTT,CASSLMGLSTDTQYF
TRBJ2-7,.,TRBV28,.,TGTGCCAGCACCCGGACAACCTACGAGCAGTACTTC,CASTRTTYEQYF
TRBJ2-3,.,TRBV5-1,.,TGCGCCAGCAGCCCAGAGGGGAGCACAGATACGCAGTATTTT,CASSPEGSTDTQYF
TRBJ2-2,.,TRBV19,.,TGTGCCACCCTACACGAGGGTGTCGAGGGAGCCACCGGGGAGCTGTTTTTT,CATLHEGVEGATGELFF
TRBJ2-7,TRBD2,TRBV20-1,.,TGCAGTGCTTTCGGGACTAGCGGGCAGTACTTC,CSAFGTSGQYF
TRBJ2-1,.,TRBV10-3,.,TGTGCCATCAGGGAGGGACCAGGTTACAATGAGCAGTTCTTC,CAIREGPGYNEQFF
TRBJ1-2,.,TRBV10-3,.,TGTGCCATCAGTGATCCCCGAGGGGCTAGCTATGGCTACACCTTC,CAISDPRGASYGYTF
TRBJ2-7,TRBD2,TRBV7-3,.,TGTGCCAGCAGCAAGGGGACTACCTCCTACGAGCAGTACTTC,CASSKGTTSYEQYF
TRBJ2-1,TRBD2,TRBV29-1,.,TGCAGCGTTGAGCGGGAGAAAGTTTGGCAGTTCTTC,CSVEREKVWQFF
TRBJ1-1,.,TRBV27,few,TGTGCCAGCAGTATTTCCCTGAACACTGAAGCTTTCTTT,CASSISLNTEAFF
TRBJ1-1,.,TRBV29-1,.,TGCAGCGTTCCCAGGAACACTGAAGCTTTCTTT,CSVPRNTEAFF
TRBJ1-4,.,TRBV6-5,few,TGTGCCAGCAGTTTCACGAGAGAAAAACTGTTTTTT,CASSFTREKLFF
TRBJ1-5,.,TRBV19,.,TGTGCCAGTAACCCGAGTAATCAGCCCCAGCATTTT,CASNPSNQPQHF
TRBJ1-2,.,TRBV6-5,.,TGTGCCAGCAGTTCCGTCGGGACGGATGGCTACACCTTC,CASSSVGTDGYTF
TRBJ2-5,.,TRBV27,.,TGTGCCAGCAGTTTAAGCAGGGGGGTTGAGACCCAGTACTTC,CASSLSRGVETQYF
TRBJ1-4,.,TRBV4-1,.,TGCGCCAGCAGCCAAGAGTTTGCACAGGGAATGGGAAAACTGTTTTTT,CASSQEFAQGMGKLFF
TRBJ2-4,TRBD2,TRBV5-6,.,TGTGCCAGCAGCGGGGGACTAGCGGCCAAAAACATTCAGTACTTC,CASSGGLAAKNIQYF
TRBJ2-1,.,TRBV5-8,.,TGTGCCAGCAGGGGGGTCTACAATGAGCAGTTCTTC,CASRGVYNEQFF
TRBJ2-5,.,TRBV6-5,.,TGTGCCAGCAGTTACGGGGCGTACCAAGAGACCCAGTACTTC,CASSYGAYQETQYF
TRBJ1-5,.,TRBV28,once,TGTGCCAGCAGTGGGGAGAATCAGCCCCAGCATTTT,CASSGENQPQHF
TRBJ2-5,TRBD2,TRBV18,.,TGTGCCAGCTCACCGCTAGCGGGTGAAGAGACCCAGTACTTC,CASSPLAGEETQYF
TRBJ1-1,TRBD1,TRBV6-5,.,TGTGCCAGCAGCCAAATCGGGACAGGGAAGACTGAAGCTTTCTTT,CASSQIGTGKTEAFF
TRBJ1-4,.,TRBV5-4,.,TGTGCCAGCAGCCCCCGGGCCCCGGAGGGGGAAAAACTGTTTTTT,CASSPRAPEGEKLFF
TRBJ2-1,.,TRBV29-1,.,TGCAGCGTTGTCTGGTACAATGAGCAGTTCTTC,CSVVWYNEQFF
TRBJ2-3,TRBD2,TRBV5-1,.,TGCGCCAGCAGCTTGGCCAGGGCTAGCGGGGCTAGCACAGATACGCAGTATTTT,CASSLARASGASTDTQYF
TRBJ2-5,.,TRBV7-6,.,TGTGCCAGCAGCTCGCTTCCGGGACACCCAGAGGAGACCCAGTACTTC,CASSSLPGHPEETQYF
TRBJ2-1,TRBD1,TRBV11-2,.,TGTGCCAGCAGCTTTCCGGGACAGGGGCTCAATGAGCAGTTCTTC,CASSFPGQGLNEQFF
TRBJ2-7,.,TRBV15,.,TGTGCCACCAGCACCCCGCCAGACCCTTTTGGGGGGTGTATCCCTTTTTTTTTC,CATSTPPDPFGGCIPFFF
TRBJ2-5,.,TRBV2,.,TGTGCCAGCAACGCGGGACAGAAAGAGACCCAGTACTTC,CASNAGQKETQYF
TRBJ2-5,.,TRBV30,.,TGTGCCTGGGGGGGGGCTAGCAGCGCAGAGACCCAGTACTTC,CAWGGASSAETQYF
TRBJ2-2,TRBD2,TRBV19,.,TGTGCCAGTAGTACAAGTCTAGCGGGAGGAAACACCGGGGAGCTGTTTTTT,CASSTSLAGGNTGELFF
TRBJ1-1,.,TRBV28,.,TGTGCCAGCAGACGCAGGAACACTGAAGCTTTCTTT,CASRRRNTEAFF
TRBJ1-4,.,TRBV7-8,.,TGTGCCAGCAGCGGCGACCGGGGAACGGTCTCTGAAAAACTGTTTTTT,CASSGDRGTVSEKLFF
TRBJ2-3,TRBD1,TRBV7-9,once,TGTGCCAGCAGTTCCCAGGGGGCAGATACGCAGTATTTT,CASSSQGADTQYF
TRBJ2-7,.,TRBV30,.,TGTGCCTGGAGTGTATCTGGGGCCTCAGGCGAGCAGTACTTC,CAWSVSGASGEQYF
TRBJ2-1,TRBD1,TRBV5-1,.,TGCGCCAGCAGCTCGGGACAGGGGCTGTTTAATGAGCAGTTCTTC,CASSSGQGLFNEQFF
TRBJ2-5,.,TRBV6-1,.,TGTGCCAGCAGGTGGGACTCCAAAGAGACCCAGTACTTC,CASRWDSKETQYF
TRBJ2-7,.,TRBV25-1,.,TGTGCCAGCAGTGAATTCGGCCTACGGGGATACGAGCAGTACTTC,CASSEFGLRGYEQYF
TRBJ1-2,TRBD1,TRBV19,.,TGTGCCAGTACCCTGGGACAGGGACAGACCTATGGCTACACCTTC,CASTLGQGQTYGYTF
TRBJ1-3,.,TRBV7-9,.,TGTGCCAGCAGGCTCGGAAGCTCTGGAAACACCATATATTTT,CASRLGSSGNTIYF
TRBJ2-1,.,TRBV20-1,.,TGCAGTGCTCCAGGGGAGTTCTTC,CSAPGEFF
TRBJ2-5,TRBD2,TRBV6-5,.,TGTGCCAGCAGTTACTCCGCGGGAGGAGAGACCCAGTACTTC,CASSYSAGGETQYF
TRBJ1-3,.,TRBV29-1,.,TGCAGCGCAAAAAGGGAGTCCAGCACCATATATTTT,CSAKRESSTIYF
TRBJ2-1,.,TRBV6-6,few,TGTGCCAGCATTAACCCGGGGGGCCCCTCCTACAATGAGCAGTTCTTC,CASINPGGPSYNEQFF
TRBJ2-7,.,TRBV4-1,.,TGCGCCAGCAGCCAAGAAAGCGGGTCTGGAGCCTACGAGCAGTACTTC,CASSQESGSGAYEQYF
TRBJ1-3,.,TRBV11-2,few,TGTGCCGAAGGGTATCTGGAAAACACCATATATTTT,CAEGYLENTIYF
TRBJ2-7,TRBD2,TRBV18,.,TGTGCCAGCTCACCCCGGGACTACTACGAGCAGTACTTC,CASSPRDYYEQYF
TRBJ1-1,TRBD1,TRBV18,.,TGTGCCAGCTCACCACAATATGGGACAGGGGGGACTGAAGCTTTCTTT,CASSPQYGTGGTEAFF
TRBJ1-5,.,TRBV2,.,TGTGCCAGCACCCCGGCAGGATGGGTTATTCAGCCCCAGCATTTT,CASTPAGWVIQPQHF
TRBJ2-1,TRBD1,TRBV20-1,.,TGCCGACCCAGGGGGAATGAGCAGTTCTTC,CRPRGNEQFF
TRBJ2-7,.,TRBV18,.,TGTGCCAGCTCACCCGACAGGCTGATGTACGAGCAGTACTTC,CASSPDRLMYEQYF
TRBJ2-4,.,TRBV5-6,.,TGTGCCAGCACCGCCTTAGCCAAAAACATTCAGTACTTC,CASTALAKNIQYF
TRBJ2-1,TRBD2,TRBV9,.,TGTGCCAGCAGCCCCGGGACTAGCGGCAACTCCTACAATGAGCAGTTCTTC,CASSPGTSGNSYNEQFF
TRBJ2-3,TRBD2,TRBV2,.,TGTGCCAGCAGTCGGACTAGCGGATTCACAGATACGCAGTATTTT,CASSRTSGFTDTQYF
TRBJ2-7,.,TRBV25-1,.,TGTGCCAGCAGTAGAGGACAGAAGACCTACGAGCAGTACTTC,CASSRGQKTYEQYF
TRBJ1-3,.,TRBV7-6,.,TGTGCCAGCAGCTCAGGGTTGGACGGAAACACCATATATTTT,CASSSGLDGNTIYF